These 19 T cell receptor beta chains were sequenced from one sample in a study of T cell responses to AZD1222 COVID-19 vaccine. Clones were read by immunoSEQ multiplex PCR, and TCRdb kept only the in-frame ones, dropping some. The top ten hold around 2.6% of the sample, which has roughly 180,000 clones, approximately 90% seen once. The sequencing here drew on peripheral blood, taken on day 0 of AZD1222 vaccination. These receptors were collected from an adult in good health.

J is TRBJ2-7 and V is TRBV15, with D tentatively TRBD1 (5 bases). CDR3 size: 16 residues. The germline V and J ends were trimmed by 3 bases and 0 bases, with 15 bases remaining between them. Per the germline V gene, CDR1 is LNHNV and CDR2 is YYDKDF (reference sequence). The CDR3 nucleotides are TGTGCCACCAGCAGGGGCTTACAGGTTTCCTCCTACGAGCAGTACTTC. Amino acids: CATSRGLQVSSYEQYF. Filled out from reference TRBV15 and TRBJ2-7, the complete variable domain reads DAMVIQNPRYQVTQFGKPVTLSCSQTLNHNVMYWYQQKSSQAPKLLFHYYDKDFNNEADTPDNFQSRRPNTSFCFLDIRSPGLGDTAMYLCATSRGLQVSSYEQYFGPGTRLTVT.

On this clone itself: The junction does not match germline at one end; this may be a read error. The sample has other DNA sequences that encode this CDR3 too. The rearrangement uses TRBV5-1 and TRBJ1-6; a weak D match, TRBD1 (6 bases). Germline V gene data show CDR1 as SGHRS and CDR2 as YFSETQ. The CDR3 is 15 residues long. The CDR3 DNA reads as TGCGCCAGCAGCTTACAGGGCGAAGGGAATTCGCCCCTCCACTTT. It encodes CASSLQGEGNSPLHF.

The V gene is TRBV19, the J gene TRBJ1-5, with a weak D call TRBD1 (5 bases). From germline, CDR1 is LNHDA and CDR2 SQIVND (reference sequence). This CDR3 spans 13 amino acids. V was shortened by 5 bases and J by 0 bases, with 5 bases between the two germline ends. CDR3 region: CASSQGSNQPQHF. The CDR3 DNA reads as TGTGCCAGTAGTCAGGGTAGCAATCAGCCCCAGCATTTT.

This clone was seen only once. The chain has TRBV27 and TRBJ1-3, with 8 positions matching TRBD1. The trim removed 0 bases at V and 3 bases at J, leaving 4 bases unmatched. This CDR3 has 16 residues. Germline V lookup: CDR1 MNHEY, CDR2 SMNVEV (reference sequence). CDR3: CASSLSPGGDGNTIYF. The CDR3 DNA reads TGTGCCAGCAGTTTATCTCCAGGGGGCGATGGAAACACCATATATTTT.

The chain has TRBV28 and TRBJ1-4; no firm D call. CDR3 length equals 15 residues. Germline CDR1 and CDR2: MDHEN and SYDVKM. V gave up 2 bases and J gave up 4 bases, with 11 bases separating them. The CDR3 DNA is TGTGCCAGCAGTTTAGTGTCACAGATTAATGAAAAACTGTTTTTT. It is translated as CASSLVSQINEKLFF.

J is TRBJ2-4 and V is TRBV18; TRBD2 agrees at 8 bases. Germline CDR1 reads KGHSH; CDR2 reads LQKENI. The CDR3 extends over 16 amino acids. Trimming removed 8 bases from V and 3 bases from J; junction bases left unmatched: 12. The CDR3 bases are TGTGCCAGCACCCTTTATCGGGGGGGCCTCAAAAACATTCAGTACTTC. It is translated as CASTLYRGGLKNIQYF.

This clone came up a few times. The chain joins TRBV11-3 to TRBJ2-1; no definite D call. CDR3 length equals 13 residues. Germline CDR1 reads SGHNT; CDR2 reads YENEEA. V lost 0 bases to trimming and J lost 8 bases, with 8 bases between them. CDR3: CASSLEARDEQFF. CDR3 coding DNA: TGTGCCAGCAGCTTAGAGGCTAGAGATGAGCAGTTCTTC.

The V and J genes are TRBV9 and TRBJ2-1; 9 bases line up with TRBD2. CDR1 and CDR2 (germline): SGDLS, YYNGEE. This CDR3 is 17 amino acids long. The V and J ends lost 0 bases and 4 bases, in that order; junction bases with no gene match: 8. The chain's CDR3 is CASSVGGGGGAYNEQFF. Here the CDR3 DNA reads TGTGCCAGCAGCGTAGGCGGGGGGGGCGGAGCATACAATGAGCAGTTCTTC.

The CDR3 sequence is CASRGVYNSPLHF. CDR3 coding DNA: TGTGCCAGCCGTGGTGTCTATAATTCACCCCTCCACTTT. V usage is TRBV19 and J usage is TRBJ1-6; D not resolved. V was trimmed by 9 bases and J by 3 bases, leaving 9 bases between them. Germline V gene sequence: CDR1 LNHDA, CDR2 SQIVND (reference sequence). This CDR3 region has 13 residues. Full variable domain (rest looked up from reference TRBV19 and TRBJ1-6): DGGITQSPKYLFRKEGQNVTLSCEQNLNHDAMYWYRQDPGQGLRLIYYSQIVNDFQKGDIAEGYSVSREKKESFPLTVTSAQKNPTAFYLCASRGVYNSPLHFGNGTRLTVT.

The chain employs TRBV7-3 and TRBJ2-4; perhaps D is TRBD1 or TRBD2 (5 bases each). CDR1 and CDR2 from the germline V gene are SGHTA and FQGTGA. This CDR3 is built from 16 residues. V lost 8 bases to trimming and J lost 0 bases, with 17 bases between them. The CDR3 nucleotides read TGTGCCAGCTTCGAGGGGTCCGGGTCAGCCAAAAACATTCAGTACTTC. It is translated as CASFEGSGSAKNIQYF.

This chain uses TRBV10-2 with TRBJ2-7; 13 bases agree with TRBD2. V shed 6 bases, J shed 5 bases, and the junction held 7 bases outside the gene matches. There are 15 residues in the CDR3. Germline V gene lookup returns CDR1 WSHSY and CDR2 SAAADI. The CDR3 nucleotides are TGCGCCAGCAGACCGACGACTAGCGGGAGGAACGAGCAGTACTTC. Its translation is CASRPTTSGRNEQYF.

The chain joins TRBV12-3 or TRBV12-4 to TRBJ2-2; a weak D match, TRBD2 (5 bases). The CDR3 contains 13 residues. Trimming stripped 3 bases from V and 4 bases from J, with 6 bases between. CDR3 loop: CASSFSGTGELFF. In DNA form, the CDR3 reads TGTGCCAGCAGTTTCAGCGGCACCGGGGAGCTGTTTTTT.

V usage is TRBV11-2 and J usage is TRBJ2-5; TRBD2 matches 12 bases. The CDR3 totals 15 residues. The trim removed 5 bases at V and 4 bases at J, leaving 5 bases unmatched. Germline-derived CDR1 and CDR2 are SGHAT and FQNNGV. The chain's CDR3 is CASSRRTSGVETQYF. The CDR3 DNA follows: TGTGCCAGCAGCCGAAGGACTAGCGGGGTAGAGACCCAGTACTTC.

This clone was seen a single time. This chain links TRBV28 with TRBJ1-1; a possible D gene is TRBD1 (6 bases). The germline V gene has CDR1 MDHEN and CDR2 SYDVKM. The CDR3 runs to 14 residues. The germline V and J ends were trimmed by 6 bases and 9 bases, with 20 bases remaining between them. CDR3: CASSLDSPPGKAFF. As DNA, the CDR3 is TGTGCCAGCAGCCTGGACAGCCCTCCGGGAAAAGCTTTCTTT.

The chain has TRBV7-2 and TRBJ2-7, with 8 bases lining up with TRBD2. V lost 2 bases, J lost 0 bases, and 9 bases stayed unmatched. This CDR3 region has 17 residues. The germline gives CDR1 SGHTA, CDR2 FQGNSA. This CDR3 is CASSLSSGGIFSYEQYF. As DNA, the CDR3 is TGTGCCAGCAGCTTATCCTCGGGAGGGATCTTCTCCTACGAGCAGTACTTC.

Written as DNA, the CDR3 is TGTGCCAGCAGCATAGCGGGAGGAAGCACAGATACGCAGTATTTT. It codes for CASSIAGGSTDTQYF. The V call is TRBV9, the J call TRBJ2-3, with 10 bases matching TRBD2. CDR3 length: 15 amino acids. Germline lookup yields CDR1 SGDLS and CDR2 YYNGEE. J gave up 0 bases and V 4 bases, and 2 bases lay outside the gene matches.

The gene calls are TRBV28 and TRBJ1-1; D uncertain. CDR1 and CDR2 (germline): MDHEN, SYDVKM. The CDR3 sequence is 15 residues long. Trimming pared 6 bases from V and 0 bases from J, leaving 14 bases between. CDR3: CASSELRVVNTEAFF. The DNA for the CDR3 is TGTGCCAGCAGCGAGCTTAGGGTTGTGAACACTGAAGCTTTCTTT.

V gene TRBV3-1 (or the pseudogene TRBV3-2) combines with J gene TRBJ2-7; 11 nucleotides agree with TRBD1. The CDR3 runs 17 residues. V lost 4 bases to trimming and J lost 4 bases; unmatched junction nucleotides: 12. Germline V gene data show CDR1 as LGHDT and CDR2 as YNNKEL (reference sequence). The DNA of the CDR3 is TGTGCCAGCAGCCTATGGACAGGGGGCGGCTCGCGATACGAGCAGTACTTC. This sequence encodes CASSLWTGGGSRYEQYF.

This chain joins TRBV19 and TRBJ1-6, with D possibly matching TRBD1 (6 bases). The CDR3 has 16 residues. From germline, CDR1 is LNHDA and CDR2 SQIVND (reference sequence). V was trimmed by 5 bases and J by 12 bases, leaving 23 bases between them. DNA of the CDR3: TGTGCCAGTAGTGTTATCGGACAGAGTATAATTCAACCCCTCCACTTT. As protein: CASSVIGQSIIQPLHF.